These T cell receptor beta chains were read from a single sample in a study of blood T cell repertoires in COVID-19. Some clones are missing from TCRdb's copy, which holds only in-frame ones; the method was immunoSEQ multiplex PCR. The profile shows a few hundred thousand clones, around 87% of them singletons. Material for sequencing was peripheral blood. These receptor sequences come from a woman in her 30s with COVID-19, enrolled during active disease. Each CDR3 is given with its conserved first and last residue. The D gene is left open where the match is weak. Rows give clone size only sometimes, using once, few, many, or a class for an expanded clone.

TRBV28	.	.	TRBJ1-6	CASSLQGGGSPLHF	TGTGCCAGCAGTCTCCAGGGAGGAGGTTCACCCCTCCACTTT
TRBV19	.	.	TRBJ1-5	CASSMQSRGNQPQHF	TGTGCCAGTAGTATGCAGTCTCGGGGCAATCAGCCCCAGCATTTT
TRBV10-3	TRBD1	.	TRBJ2-7	CAISEGTGRGEQYF	TGTGCCATCAGTGAAGGGACAGGGAGAGGCGAGCAGTACTTC
TRBV19	TRBD1	.	TRBJ2-7	CASSIGTGGSYEQYF	TGTGCCAGTAGTATAGGCACAGGGGGTAGCTACGAGCAGTACTTC
TRBV19	TRBD2	.	TRBJ2-3	CASSIRGEYTQYF	TGTGCCAGTTCAATTCGGGGGGAGTATACGCAGTATTTT
TRBV28	.	.	TRBJ1-4	CASSPHRLGGREKLFF	TGTGCCAGCAGCCCTCATCGGCTCGGGGGAAGGGAAAAACTGTTTTTT
TRBV10-3	TRBD1	.	TRBJ1-2	CAISDGAGGGDGYTF	TGTGCCATCAGTGATGGGGCAGGGGGAGGAGATGGCTACACCTTC
TRBV4-1	TRBD1	.	TRBJ2-7	CASSWTGKAYEQYF	TGCGCCAGCAGCTGGACAGGCAAGGCCTACGAGCAGTACTTC
TRBV9	TRBD2	.	TRBJ2-1	CASSVGTSGFNEQFF	TGTGCCAGCAGCGTAGGGACTAGCGGGTTCAATGAGCAGTTCTTC
TRBV11-1	.	.	TRBJ1-2	CASSPTLGGSGYTF	TGTGCCAGCAGCCCAACATTAGGGGGATCCGGCTACACCTTC
TRBV7-9	.	.	TRBJ1-2	CASSLYVASNYGYTF	TGTGCCAGCAGCTTATATGTAGCCTCTAACTATGGCTACACCTTC
TRBV4-3	.	.	TRBJ2-5	CASSQDLDIGTKETQYF	TGCGCCAGCAGCCAAGATCTGGATATCGGGACAAAAGAGACCCAGTACTTC
TRBV7-2	.	.	TRBJ1-1	CASSAQGWNTEAFF	TGTGCCAGCAGCGCACAGGGCTGGAACACTGAAGCTTTCTTT
TRBV4-2	TRBD2	.	TRBJ2-7	CASSPRLAGAYEQYF	TGTGCCAGCAGCCCAAGGCTAGCGGGAGCCTACGAGCAGTACTTC
TRBV30	TRBD1	few	TRBJ1-5	CAWRNRGENQPQHF	TGTGCCTGGAGGAACAGGGGAGAGAATCAGCCCCAGCATTTT
TRBV30	TRBD2	once	TRBJ2-5	CAWSVPTGGPGETQYF	TGTGCCTGGAGTGTACCGACGGGAGGGCCGGGGGAGACCCAGTACTTC
TRBV27	.	.	TRBJ2-2	CASSWDNSNTGELFF	TGTGCCAGCAGCTGGGACAATTCGAACACCGGGGAGCTGTTTTTT
TRBV3-1/TRBV3-2	.	.	TRBJ1-2	CASSQGWQGDYGYTF	TGTGCCAGCAGCCAAGGGTGGCAAGGGGACTATGGCTACACCTTC
TRBV24-1	.	.	TRBJ2-3	CATSDLGGSADTQYF	TGTGCCACCAGTGATTTAGGAGGGAGCGCAGATACGCAGTATTTT
TRBV6-5	TRBD1	few	TRBJ2-7	CASSWTGGDEQYF	TGTGCCAGCAGTTGGACAGGGGGGGACGAGCAGTACTTC
TRBV7-9	.	.	TRBJ1-6	CASSRWGLNNSPLHF	TGTGCCAGCTCGCGATGGGGGCTTAATAATTCACCCCTCCACTTT
TRBV27	TRBD2	once	TRBJ2-1	CASSFLAETSSYNEQFF	TGTGCCAGCAGTTTCCTAGCGGAGACGAGCTCCTACAATGAGCAGTTCTTC
TRBV9	TRBD2	.	TRBJ2-3	CASSATLAGVSDTQYF	TGTGCCAGCAGCGCGACACTAGCGGGAGTGTCAGATACGCAGTATTTT
TRBV5-4	.	.	TRBJ2-5	CASSPPAPAGETQYF	TGTGCCAGCAGCCCCCCGGCCCCTGCGGGAGAGACCCAGTACTTC
TRBV2	TRBD1	.	TRBJ2-7	CASRTGTGVYEQYF	TGTGCCAGCAGAACCGGGACAGGAGTTTACGAGCAGTACTTC
TRBV29-1	TRBD1	.	TRBJ2-5	CSVEGTGWTQYF	TGCAGCGTTGAAGGGACAGGGTGGACCCAGTACTTC
TRBV12-3/TRBV12-4	.	.	TRBJ2-7	CASSYQGREQYF	TGTGCCAGCAGTTACCAGGGTAGGGAGCAGTACTTC